One and the same sample provided the 27 T cell receptor beta chains below, sequenced in a study of blood T cell repertoires in COVID-19. Some clones are missing from TCRdb's copy, which holds only in-frame ones; the method was immunoSEQ multiplex PCR. The table shows some 40,000 clones, with around 94% occurring only once. The sequencing sample was made of peripheral blood. The receptors were gathered from a man between 50 and 59 years old with COVID-19, enrolled during active disease.

This rearrangement joins TRBV5-1 to TRBJ2-5, with D perhaps matching TRBD2 (6 bases). Trimming removed 0 bases at V and 1 base at J, with 16 bases between. CDR1 is SGHRS, CDR2 YFSETQ, per germline. The CDR3 has 17 residues. This chain's CDR3 is CASSLGGGTGSQETQYF. The CDR3 DNA reads TGCGCCAGCAGCTTGGGTGGCGGGACCGGATCCCAAGAGACCCAGTACTTC.

The count of this clone is one. The V and J genes are TRBV27 and TRBJ2-1; TRBD2 agrees at 12 bases. The CDR3 sequence is 15 residues long. The germline V gene has CDR1 MNHEY and CDR2 SMNVEV (reference sequence). Trimming removed 9 bases from V and 8 bases from J; junction bases left unmatched: 11. CDR3 in amino acids: CASHRLAGGHYEQFF. Here the CDR3 DNA reads TGTGCCAGTCATCGGCTAGCGGGAGGGCATTATGAGCAGTTCTTC.

The chain employs TRBV2 and TRBJ1-4, with a weak D call TRBD1 (5 bases). Trimming took 10 bases from V and 0 from J, leaving 15 bases between them. Per the germline V gene, CDR1 is SNHLY and CDR2 is FYNNEI. The CDR3 spans 15 residues. In DNA, the CDR3 is TGTGCCACAAGAGACGACAGCGCAACTAATGAAAAACTGTTTTTT. Amino acids: CATRDDSATNEKLFF.

The V and J genes are TRBV4-3 and TRBJ2-1; 10 nucleotides agree with TRBD2. V was clipped by 5 bases and J by 4 bases; unmatched bases: 11. This CDR3 region has 17 residues. CDR1 and CDR2 from the germline V gene are LGHNA and YSLEER. The CDR3: CASSNSPTSGAYNEQFF. Here the CDR3 DNA reads TGCGCCAGCAGCAACAGCCCCACTAGCGGGGCTTACAATGAGCAGTTCTTC.

This sequence joins TRBV9 and TRBJ2-3; D perhaps matches TRBD2 (5 bases). Trimming took 7 bases from V and 1 from J, leaving 13 bases between them. Germline values: CDR1 SGDLS, CDR2 YYNGEE. There are 14 residues in the CDR3. CDR3 sequence reads: CASGSGTRTDTQYF. The CDR3 nucleotides read TGTGCCAGCGGGAGCGGTACCCGCACAGATACGCAGTATTTT.

The chain combines TRBV18 with TRBJ1-2, with 9 positions matching TRBD1. This CDR3 is built from 17 residues. V shed 1 base, J shed 0 bases, and the junction held 6 bases outside the gene matches. The germline CDR1 and CDR2 sequences are KGHSH and LQKENI. The CDR3 DNA follows: TGTGCCAGCTCACCACTCCCCGGGACAGGGCCTAACTATGGCTACACCTTC. Translated, it gives CASSPLPGTGPNYGYTF.

V usage is TRBV4-3 and J usage is TRBJ2-3; the match to TRBD2 covers 7 bases. The CDR3 is 14 residues long. The germline gives CDR1 LGHNA, CDR2 YSLEER. V lost 6 bases and J lost 4; bases outside the gene matches: 7. The CDR3 nucleotides read TGCGCCAGCAGTCTTAGCGGGTCGGCAGATACGCAGTATTTT. Translated: CASSLSGSADTQYF.

The J gene is TRBJ1-5, the V gene TRBV6-2 or TRBV6-3, with TRBD1 identical over 7 bases. This CDR3 has 16 residues. Germline assignment: CDR1 MNHEY and CDR2 SVGEGT. Losses at the gene ends were 5 bases for V and 7 bases for J; bases not matched to a gene: 14. The CDR3 is CASSLTGTAAGQPQHF. As DNA, the CDR3 is TGTGCCAGCAGTCTAACCGGGACAGCGGCGGGGCAGCCCCAGCATTTT.

This rearrangement joins TRBV28 to TRBJ1-1; TRBD1 agrees at 9 bases. Trimming took 6 bases from V and 6 from J; bases not matched to a gene: 11. The CDR3 runs to 15 residues. The V gene's germline CDR1 is MDHEN and CDR2 SYDVKM. DNA of the CDR3: TGTGCCAGCAGGTCGACAGGGGGAAGGGTGGCTGAAGCTTTCTTT. Encoded protein: CASRSTGGRVAEAFF.

The V call is TRBV5-6, the J call TRBJ1-1, with unresolved D. CDR1 is SGHDT and CDR2 is YYEEEE in the germline V gene. The V end lost 2 bases, the J end lost 7 bases, and 6 bases lay between the germline ends. The CDR3 is 11 amino acids. This CDR3 is CASSFTGEAFF. The CDR3 DNA sequence: TGTGCCAGCAGCTTTACGGGTGAAGCTTTCTTT.

The V gene is TRBV28, the J gene TRBJ1-3; D gene uncertain. The CDR3 loop spans 16 amino acids. Germline values: CDR1 MDHEN, CDR2 SYDVKM. Trimming removed 1 base at V and 1 base at J, with 11 bases between. Here the CDR3 reads CASSLFPLQSGNTIYF. The CDR3 nucleotides read TGTGCCAGCAGTTTATTTCCTCTGCAGTCTGGAAACACCATATATTTT.

The DNA of the CDR3 is TGTGCCAGCAGCTTCCGGGACATCTCCTACGAGCAGTACTTC. Translation gives CASSFRDISYEQYF. The chain is built from TRBV7-9 and TRBJ2-7, with D perhaps matching TRBD1 (6 bases). Per the germline V gene, CDR1 is SEHNR and CDR2 is FQNEAQ (reference sequence). This CDR3 is built from 14 residues. The V gene lost 3 bases and the J gene lost 0 bases, with 9 bases spanning the gap. The whole variable domain, filled in from reference TRBV7-9 and TRBJ2-7, reads DTGVSQNPRHKITKRGQNVTFRCDPISEHNRLYWYRQTLGQGPEFLTYFQNEAQLEKSRLLSDRFSAERPKGSFSTLEIQRTEQGDSAMYLCASSFRDISYEQYFGPGTRLTVT.

The chain couples TRBV29-1 to TRBJ2-2, with D possibly TRBD2 on 6 matching bases. Germline-derived CDR1 and CDR2 are SQVTM and ANQGSEA. The CDR3 totals 11 residues. V was trimmed by 5 bases and J by 6 bases, leaving 7 bases between them. CDR3 protein: CSVSSAGELFF. For the CDR3, the DNA is TGCAGCGTTTCTAGCGCCGGGGAGCTGTTTTTT.

The chain carries TRBV7-2 and TRBJ1-1, with D possibly being TRBD1 (6 bases). V lost 1 base and J 10 bases, leaving 13 bases between the germline ends. This CDR3 spans 13 amino acids. CDR1 is SGHTA, CDR2 FQGNSA, per germline. The CDR3 is CASSLEGEVAAFF. The DNA for the CDR3 is TGTGCCAGCAGCTTAGAGGGGGAAGTCGCAGCTTTCTTT.

V gene TRBV5-1 combines with J gene TRBJ2-2, with D maybe TRBD2 (6 bases). Germline V gene data show CDR1 as SGHRS and CDR2 as YFSETQ. The V end lost 0 bases, the J end lost 5 bases, and 11 bases lay between the germline ends. This CDR3 is built from 15 residues. This CDR3 is CASSLATSNTGELFF. CDR3 bases: TGCGCCAGCAGCTTGGCGACTAGTAATACCGGGGAGCTGTTTTTT.

The chain couples TRBV11-2 to TRBJ1-1; D is possibly TRBD1 (5 bases). This CDR3 spans 15 amino acids. V was trimmed by 5 bases and J by 4 bases, leaving 17 bases between them. CDR1 and CDR2 (germline): SGHAT, FQNNGV. CDR3 coding DNA: TGTGCCAGCAGCGCACTGCCCGGGGGGGTCACTGAAGCTTTCTTT. As protein: CASSALPGGVTEAFF.

The chain couples TRBV5-5 to TRBJ1-6; tentatively, D is TRBD1 (5 bases). Germline V gene sequence: CDR1 SGHKS, CDR2 YYEKEE (reference sequence). Trimming removed 0 bases at V and 16 bases at J, with 8 bases between. The CDR3 covers 11 residues. CDR3 loop: CASSLGQSLHF. CDR3 coding DNA: TGTGCCAGCAGCTTGGGACAGTCACTCCACTTT.

This clone was observed a few times. V gene TRBV5-1 combines with J gene TRBJ2-7, with D perhaps matching TRBD1 (5 bases). V gave up 0 bases and J gave up 0 bases, with 13 bases separating them. Looked up from germline, CDR1 is SGHRS and CDR2 is YFSETQ. The CDR3 totals 16 residues. CDR3 loop: CASSLGGLGASYEQYF. The DNA for the CDR3 is TGCGCCAGCAGCTTGGGAGGTCTAGGGGCCTCCTACGAGCAGTACTTC.

The chain joins TRBV5-5 to TRBJ2-3; 9 positions match TRBD2. Germline CDR1 is SGHKS and CDR2 is YYEKEE (reference sequence). This CDR3 is built from 16 residues. With 0 bases clipped from V and 0 bases from J, the junction kept 2 bases outside the gene matches. The CDR3 spells CASSLVTSGSTDTQYF. The CDR3 region has the DNA TGTGCCAGCAGCTTGGTGACTAGCGGAAGCACAGATACGCAGTATTTT. The full variable domain, with the rest looked up from reference TRBV5-5 and TRBJ2-3, is DAGVTQSPTHLIKTRGQQVTLRCSPISGHKSVSWYQQVLGQGPQFIFQYYEKEERGRGNFPDRFSARQFPNYSSELNVNALLLGDSALYLCASSLVTSGSTDTQYFGPGTRLTVL.

This chain links TRBV7-9 with TRBJ1-2, with D hard to call. Per the germline V gene, CDR1 is SEHNR and CDR2 is FQNEAQ (reference sequence). The CDR3 extends over 15 amino acids. V lost 5 bases, J lost 2 bases, and 15 bases lay in between. CDR3 nucleotides: TGTGCCAGCAGCAAAAGCGGGTCCAAGAACTATGGCTACACCTTC. Its translation is CASSKSGSKNYGYTF.

The chain couples TRBV6-5 to TRBJ1-5, with 12 nucleotides matching TRBD1. The CDR3 is 16 amino acids. Trimming removed 4 bases from V and 3 bases from J; junction bases left unmatched: 4. CDR1 and CDR2 (germline): MNHEY, SVGAGI. The CDR3 spells CASSSGTGGYNQPQHF. In nucleotides, the CDR3 is TGTGCCAGCAGTTCCGGGACAGGGGGCTACAATCAGCCCCAGCATTTT.

CDR3 protein: CASSKTGLNTEAFF. Here the CDR3 DNA reads TGTGCCAGTAGTAAGACAGGGCTGAACACTGAAGCTTTCTTT. The chain links TRBV19 to TRBJ1-1; 7 bases are shared with TRBD1. J was trimmed by 0 bases and V by 4 bases; bases with no gene match: 2. The germline gives CDR1 LNHDA, CDR2 SQIVND (reference sequence). This CDR3 has 14 amino acids.

V gene TRBV7-9 combines with J gene TRBJ1-4; TRBD1 matches 7 bases. This CDR3 is 15 amino acids long. CDR1 and CDR2 from the germline V gene are SEHNR and FQNEAQ (reference sequence). With 5 bases clipped from V and 4 bases from J, the junction kept 7 bases outside the gene matches. The chain's CDR3 is CASSKATGVNEKLFF. In DNA, the CDR3 is TGTGCCAGCAGCAAAGCCACAGGGGTTAATGAAAAACTGTTTTTT. The whole variable domain, filled in from reference TRBV7-9 and TRBJ1-4, reads DTGVSQNPRHKITKRGQNVTFRCDPISEHNRLYWYRQTLGQGPEFLTYFQNEAQLEKSRLLSDRFSAERPKGSFSTLEIQRTEQGDSAMYLCASSKATGVNEKLFFGSGTQLSVL.

The chain couples TRBV7-8 to TRBJ2-1; 10 nucleotides align to TRBD2. The CDR3 is made up of 16 amino acids. Germline V gene lookup returns CDR1 SGHVS and CDR2 FQNEAQ. Germline trimming cut 4 bases from V and 4 bases from J; bases unmatched to any gene: 7. CDR3 in DNA: TGTGCCAGCAGCTATACCGGGACTAGCGTTTACAATGAGCAGTTCTTC. Protein sequence: CASSYTGTSVYNEQFF. Supplemented by reference TRBV7-8 and TRBJ2-1, the full variable domain reads GAGVSQSPRYKVAKRGQDVALRCDPISGHVSLFWYQQALGQGPEFLTYFQNEAQLDKSGLPSDRFFAERPEGSVSTLKIQRTQQEDSAVYLCASSYTGTSVYNEQFFGPGTRLTVL.

The chain carries TRBV7-2 and TRBJ1-1; 9 nucleotides agree with TRBD1. Germline loops: CDR1 SGHTA, CDR2 FQGNSA. The V gene end was trimmed by 4 bases and the J gene end by 1 base; junction bases not matched to a gene: 7. The CDR3 extends over 16 amino acids. The CDR3 coding sequence is TGTGCCAGCAGCTCACCCCCGGGACAGGGGAACACTGAAGCTTTCTTT. As protein: CASSSPPGQGNTEAFF.

This sequence joins TRBV3-1 (or the pseudogene TRBV3-2) and TRBJ1-5, with 12 nucleotides matching TRBD1. The germline V gene has CDR1 LGHDT and CDR2 YNNKEL (reference sequence). Trimming took 4 bases from V and 4 from J; bases not matched to a gene: 5. The CDR3 covers 16 residues. The CDR3 sequence: CASSRGTGGDNQPQHF. CDR3 in DNA: TGTGCCAGCAGCCGGGGGACAGGGGGCGATAATCAGCCCCAGCATTTT.

This clone was seen a handful of times. The V gene is TRBV5-1, the J gene TRBJ1-2; 7 bases map to TRBD1. CDR1 and CDR2 (germline): SGHRS, YFSETQ. The CDR3 is made up of 13 amino acids. V was clipped by 2 bases and J by 6 bases; unmatched bases: 4. DNA of the CDR3: TGCGCCAGCAGCTTCGGGACAGAGCATGGCTACACCTTC. Translated, it gives CASSFGTEHGYTF.